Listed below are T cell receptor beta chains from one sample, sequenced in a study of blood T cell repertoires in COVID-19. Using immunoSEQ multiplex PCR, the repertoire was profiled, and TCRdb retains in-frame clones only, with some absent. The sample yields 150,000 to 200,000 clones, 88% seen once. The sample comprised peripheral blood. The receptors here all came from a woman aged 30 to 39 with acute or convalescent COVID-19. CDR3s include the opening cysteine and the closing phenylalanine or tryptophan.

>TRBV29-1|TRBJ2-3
CSDKPGLVEDTQYF
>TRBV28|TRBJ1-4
CASSLAGTGVQKLFF
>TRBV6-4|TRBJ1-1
CASSRTANTEAFF
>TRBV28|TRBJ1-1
CASSLYQVNTEAFF
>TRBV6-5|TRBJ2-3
CATRGTTNSYTQYF
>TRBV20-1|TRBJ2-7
CSASVQGLRGGEQYF
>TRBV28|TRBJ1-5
CASSFPRVGGNQPQHF
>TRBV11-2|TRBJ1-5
CAIPSGCGRDSNQPQHF
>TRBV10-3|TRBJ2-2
CAISGEYTGELFF
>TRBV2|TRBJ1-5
CASSLEGGNQPQHF
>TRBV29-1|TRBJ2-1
CSTGLADRYNEQFF
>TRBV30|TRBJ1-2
CAWSELTGTGDGYTF
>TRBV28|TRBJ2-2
CASSFQFGGLYTGELFF
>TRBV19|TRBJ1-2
CASSPFPPTAYGYTF